This is a list of T cell receptor beta chains from one sample in a study of T cell responses to AZD1222 COVID-19 vaccine. Some clones are missing from TCRdb's copy, which holds only in-frame ones; the method was immunoSEQ multiplex PCR. The profile shows over 100,000 clones, 75% to 90% of them singletons. The sequencing here drew on peripheral blood, taken on day 0 of AZD1222 vaccination. Receptor source: an adult in good health. Each CDR3 is given with its conserved first and last residue. D genes are given only for firm matches. Size tells how often a clone was seen (once, few, many) or the class of an expanded clone, and some rows leave it out.

>TRBV30|TRBJ1-6|once|-
CAWSVTGRTRESPLHF
TGTGCCTGGAGTGTAACAGGACGGACTAGGGAGTCACCCCTCCACTTT
>TRBV5-1|TRBJ2-1|-|TRBD1
CASGGVGQGANEQFF
TGCGCCAGCGGGGGTGTTGGACAGGGGGCTAATGAGCAGTTCTTC
>TRBV7-6|TRBJ1-1|-|-
CASSLEGMNTEAFF
TGTGCCAGCAGCTTAGAGGGGATGAACACTGAAGCTTTCTTT
>TRBV2|TRBJ1-1|-|-
CASTSNPEAFF
TGTGCCAGCACTTCAAATCCTGAAGCTTTCTTT
>TRBV7-6|TRBJ2-7|-|-
CASSLARAAYEQYF
TGTGCCAGCAGCTTAGCCAGGGCCGCCTACGAGCAGTACTTC
>TRBV11-3|TRBJ2-7|-|-
CASSRGVVPEQYF
TGTGCCAGCAGCCGAGGGGTGGTCCCCGAGCAGTACTTC
>TRBV9|TRBJ1-1|-|TRBD1
CASSVGDRGYTEAFF
TGTGCCAGCAGCGTAGGGGACAGGGGGTACACTGAAGCTTTCTTT
>TRBV28|TRBJ1-3|-|-
CASSPLRGSGNTIYF
TGTGCCAGCAGTCCTTTGAGGGGCTCTGGAAACACCATATATTTT
>TRBV5-1|TRBJ2-3|-|TRBD2
CASSTGTSGYTDTQYF
TGCGCCAGCAGCACCGGGACTAGCGGGTATACAGATACGCAGTATTTT
>TRBV24-1|TRBJ1-2|-|TRBD1
CATSAPDREYGYTF
TGTGCCACCAGTGCCCCAGACAGGGAGTATGGCTACACCTTC
>TRBV28|TRBJ2-7|-|TRBD1
CASSRQGSEQYF
TGTGCCAGCAGTCGACAGGGAAGCGAGCAGTACTTC
>TRBV25-1|TRBJ1-2|-|-
CASTGPYYGYTF
TGTGCCAGCACGGGGCCGTACTATGGCTACACCTTC
>TRBV5-1|TRBJ1-1|-|TRBD1
CASSIGTAGTEAFF
TGCGCCAGCAGCATCGGGACAGCAGGCACTGAAGCTTTCTTT
>TRBV7-9|TRBJ1-1|-|-
CASSLEPGTVGAKAFF
TGTGCCAGCAGCTTAGAACCAGGGACGGTTGGCGCGAAGGCTTTCTTT
>TRBV19|TRBJ2-7|-|-
CASAPTRSSYEQYF
TGTGCCAGTGCCCCTACCCGCAGCTCCTACGAGCAGTACTTC
>TRBV3-1/TRBV3-2|TRBJ2-7|-|-
CASSLDTPYEQYF
TGTGCCAGCAGCCTGGACACTCCCTACGAGCAGTACTTC
>TRBV5-6|TRBJ1-4|-|TRBD1
CASRLWGQLNEKLFF
TGTGCCAGCAGGCTCTGGGGACAGCTCAATGAAAAACTGTTTTTT
>TRBV2|TRBJ2-2|-|TRBD2
CASSVFLAGLNTGELFF
TGTGCCAGCAGTGTCTTCCTAGCGGGACTGAACACCGGGGAGCTGTTTTTT
>TRBV5-1|TRBJ2-1|-|-
CASSPGVAGPYNEQFF
TGCGCCAGCAGCCCAGGGGTAGCGGGTCCCTACAATGAGCAGTTCTTC
>TRBV4-1|TRBJ2-7|-|-
CASSPLGRGDSYEQYF
TGCGCCAGCAGCCCCTTAGGGCGCGGTGATTCCTACGAGCAGTACTTC
>TRBV27|TRBJ2-2|-|TRBD2
CASRGLAINTGELFF
TGTGCCAGCAGGGGACTAGCGATAAACACCGGGGAGCTGTTTTTT
>TRBV24-1|TRBJ1-1|-|-
CATTRGGNTEAFF
TGTGCCACCACCAGGGGCGGGAACACTGAAGCTTTCTTT
>TRBV28|TRBJ1-1|-|-
CASGTVNTEAFF
TGTGCCAGCGGAACGGTGAACACTGAAGCTTTCTTT
>TRBV9|TRBJ1-3|-|-
CASSAFPGANTIYF
TGTGCCAGCAGCGCCTTCCCCGGGGCGAACACCATATATTTT
>TRBV5-1|TRBJ2-7|-|-
CASSLMAESSYEQYF
TGCGCCAGCAGCTTGATGGCGGAGAGCTCCTACGAGCAGTACTTC
>TRBV5-6|TRBJ2-3|-|-
CASSSRDTDTQYF
TGTGCCAGCAGCTCCCGGGACACAGATACGCAGTATTTT
>TRBV19|TRBJ2-7|-|TRBD2
CASTATSGYEQYF
TGTGCCAGTACTGCGACTAGCGGATACGAGCAGTACTTC
>TRBV5-1|TRBJ2-3|-|TRBD1
CASSRDRTDTQYF
TGCGCCAGCAGCAGGGACAGGACAGATACGCAGTATTTT
>TRBV5-1|TRBJ1-1|-|TRBD1
CASSSLTGGLNTEAFF
TGCGCCAGCAGCTCGTTAACAGGGGGCCTCAACACTGAAGCTTTCTTT
>TRBV11-1|TRBJ1-2|-|-
CASSAHSPGSYGYTF
TGTGCCAGCAGCGCCCACTCACCCGGGTCCTATGGCTACACCTTC
>TRBV7-9|TRBJ2-2|-|-
CASSLDRNTGELFF
TGTGCCAGCAGCTTGGACAGGAACACCGGGGAGCTGTTTTTT
>TRBV29-1|TRBJ2-2|-|-
CSVVGGQLNTGELFF
TGCAGCGTTGTGGGAGGACAGCTAAACACCGGGGAGCTGTTTTTT
>TRBV28|TRBJ2-1|-|-
CASSSGPHEQFF
TGTGCCAGCAGTTCAGGCCCCCATGAGCAGTTCTTC
>TRBV16|TRBJ2-2|-|-
CASSQSWQDTGELFF
TGTGCCAGCAGCCAATCGTGGCAGGACACCGGGGAGCTGTTTTTT
>TRBV5-1|TRBJ2-7|-|-
CASSLEGYYEQYF
TGCGCCAGCAGCTTGGAAGGGTACTACGAGCAGTACTTC
>TRBV27|TRBJ2-7|-|-
CASSQTSYEQYF
TGTGCCAGCAGCCAGACCAGCTACGAGCAGTACTTC
>TRBV6-5|TRBJ1-3|-|-
CASSYGQGGNTIYF
TGTGCCAGCAGTTACGGGCAGGGTGGAAACACCATATATTTT
>TRBV7-2|TRBJ1-6|-|-
CASSLVGNYNSPLHF
TGTGCCAGCAGCTTAGTGGGAAACTATAATTCACCCCTCCACTTT
>TRBV6-2/TRBV6-3|TRBJ1-5|-|-
CASSYSHLNQPQHF
TGTGCCAGCAGTTACTCCCATCTAAATCAGCCCCAGCATTTT
>TRBV15|TRBJ1-4|few|-
CATSRGEFGNEKLFF
TGTGCCACCAGCAGGGGGGAGTTCGGCAATGAAAAACTGTTTTTT
>TRBV19|TRBJ2-3|-|TRBD2
CASSIDLAAGTDTQYF
TGTGCCAGTAGTATAGACCTAGCGGCCGGCACAGATACGCAGTATTTT
>TRBV21-1|TRBJ2-2|-|-
CASSKRCTGTISGELFF
TGTGCCAGCAGCAAACGGTGTACAGGGACTATCTCCGGGGAGCTGTTTTTT
>TRBV10-3|TRBJ1-5|-|-
CAISEAGSNQPQHF
TGTGCCATCAGTGAAGCAGGGTCCAATCAGCCCCAGCATTTT
>TRBV28|TRBJ1-4|-|-
CASRTGQTVGAEKLFF
TGTGCCAGCAGGACCGGACAGACGGTAGGGGCCGAAAAACTGTTTTTT
>TRBV5-4|TRBJ2-1|-|TRBD1
CASSFPLGQGNEQFF
TGTGCCAGCAGCTTCCCCTTGGGACAGGGCAATGAGCAGTTCTTC